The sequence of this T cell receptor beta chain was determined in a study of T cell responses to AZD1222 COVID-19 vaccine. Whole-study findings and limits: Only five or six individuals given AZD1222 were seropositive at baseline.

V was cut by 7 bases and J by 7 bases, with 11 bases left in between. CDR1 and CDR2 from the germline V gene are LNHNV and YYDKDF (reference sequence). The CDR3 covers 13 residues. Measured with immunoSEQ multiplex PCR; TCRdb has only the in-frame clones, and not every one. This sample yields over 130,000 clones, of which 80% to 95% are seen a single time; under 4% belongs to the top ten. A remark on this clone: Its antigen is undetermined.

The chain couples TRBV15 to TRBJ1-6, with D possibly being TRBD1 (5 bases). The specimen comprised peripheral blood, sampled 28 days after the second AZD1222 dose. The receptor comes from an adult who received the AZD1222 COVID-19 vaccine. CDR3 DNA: TGTGCCACCACCGAGACAGCCAATTCACCCCTCCACTTT. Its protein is CATTETANSPLHF.